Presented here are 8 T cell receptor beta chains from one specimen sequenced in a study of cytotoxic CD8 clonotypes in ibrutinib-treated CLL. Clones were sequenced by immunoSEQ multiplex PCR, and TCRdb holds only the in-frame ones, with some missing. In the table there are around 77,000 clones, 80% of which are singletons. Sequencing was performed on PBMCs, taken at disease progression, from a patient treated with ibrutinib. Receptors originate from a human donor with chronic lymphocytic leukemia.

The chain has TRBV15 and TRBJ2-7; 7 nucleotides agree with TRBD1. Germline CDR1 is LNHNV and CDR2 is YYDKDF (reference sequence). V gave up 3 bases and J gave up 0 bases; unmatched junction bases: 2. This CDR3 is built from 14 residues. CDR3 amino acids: CATSRTGYSYEQYF. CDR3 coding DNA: TGTGCCACCAGCAGGACAGGGTACTCCTACGAGCAGTACTTC. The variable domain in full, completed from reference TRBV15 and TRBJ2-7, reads DAMVIQNPRYQVTQFGKPVTLSCSQTLNHNVMYWYQQKSSQAPKLLFHYYDKDFNNEADTPDNFQSRRPNTSFCFLDIRSPGLGDTAMYLCATSRTGYSYEQYFGPGTRLTVT.

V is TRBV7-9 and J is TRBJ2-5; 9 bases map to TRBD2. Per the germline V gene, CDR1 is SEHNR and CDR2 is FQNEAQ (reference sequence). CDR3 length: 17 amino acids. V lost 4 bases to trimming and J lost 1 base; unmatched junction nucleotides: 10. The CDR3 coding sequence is TGTGCCAGCAGCTCCAGATATAGCGGGAGCGTCCAAGAGACCCAGTACTTC. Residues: CASSSRYSGSVQETQYF.

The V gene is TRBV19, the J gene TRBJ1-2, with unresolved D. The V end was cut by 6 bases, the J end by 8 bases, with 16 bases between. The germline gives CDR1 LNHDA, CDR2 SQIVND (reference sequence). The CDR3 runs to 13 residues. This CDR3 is CASSLNEVRGYTF. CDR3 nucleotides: TGTGCCAGTAGCCTCAATGAGGTTCGAGGCTACACCTTC.

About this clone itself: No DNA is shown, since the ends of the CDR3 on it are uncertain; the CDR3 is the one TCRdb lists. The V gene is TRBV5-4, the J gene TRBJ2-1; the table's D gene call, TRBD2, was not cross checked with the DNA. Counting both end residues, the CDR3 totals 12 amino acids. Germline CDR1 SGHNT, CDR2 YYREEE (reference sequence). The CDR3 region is CASSWGLGNKFF.

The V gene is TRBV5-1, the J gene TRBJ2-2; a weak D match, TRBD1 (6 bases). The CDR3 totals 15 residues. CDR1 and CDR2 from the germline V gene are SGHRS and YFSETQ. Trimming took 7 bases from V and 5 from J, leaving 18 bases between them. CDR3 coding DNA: TGCGCCAGCGGCCAGGGCAGGGGAGTTACCGGGGAGCTGTTTTTT. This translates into CASGQGRGVTGELFF.

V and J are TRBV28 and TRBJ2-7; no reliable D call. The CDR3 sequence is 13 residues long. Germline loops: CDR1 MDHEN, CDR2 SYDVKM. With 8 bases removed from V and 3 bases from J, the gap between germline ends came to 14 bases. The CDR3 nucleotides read TGTGCCAGCTCACGAGGTGTAATCTACGAGCAGTACTTC. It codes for CASSRGVIYEQYF.

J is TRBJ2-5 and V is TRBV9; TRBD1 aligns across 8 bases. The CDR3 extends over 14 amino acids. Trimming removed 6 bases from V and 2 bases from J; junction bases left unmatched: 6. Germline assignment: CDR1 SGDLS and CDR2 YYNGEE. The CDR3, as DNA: TGTGCCAGCAATCGGGACAGGAAACAAGAGACCCAGTACTTC. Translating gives CASNRDRKQETQYF.

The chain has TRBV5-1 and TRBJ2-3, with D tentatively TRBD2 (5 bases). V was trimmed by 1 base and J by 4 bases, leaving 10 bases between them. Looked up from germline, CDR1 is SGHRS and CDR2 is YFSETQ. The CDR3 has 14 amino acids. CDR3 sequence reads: CASSLSSPADTQYF. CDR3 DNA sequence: TGCGCCAGCAGCTTGTCTAGCCCCGCAGATACGCAGTATTTT. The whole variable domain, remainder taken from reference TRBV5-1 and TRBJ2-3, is KAGVTQTPRYLIKTRGQQVTLSCSPISGHRSVSWYQQTPGQGLQFLFEYFSETQRNKGNFPGRFSGRQFSNSRSEMNVSTLELGDSALYLCASSLSSPADTQYFGPGTRLTVL.